The clone carrying this T cell receptor (beta chain) was seen a few times. Antigen unknown. 5'RACE with constant-segment primers yielded barcoded, UMI-tagged TCR alpha and TCR beta cDNA libraries. TCRdb used MiXCR to reprocess the 5' RACE reads, holding one entry per CDR3 protein. This table has a few hundred thousand distinct CDR3 sequences, approximately 19% appearing once. The sample originates from a study of T-cell memory formation after mild COVID-19. In the study overall: Largely, TCR clusters stayed within a single donor.

Notes on the study in general: Largely, contracting CD4+ clones fell within CM and EM, and contracting CD8+ clones within EMRA. CD4/CD8 balance held among clones contracting day 15 to 85, and later expanders leaned CD4+.

Germline lookup yields CDR1 SGHVS and CDR2 FQNEAQ. This CDR3 contains 14 residues. Trimming removed 6 bases from V and 4 bases from J, with 16 bases in between. This TCR was recovered from a man between 18 and 35 years old who had mild COVID-19 (a few samples of this study predate the infection). Cell type and time point are not known. The source material was PBMCs or a T cell subset sorted from them (not recorded which). V and J are TRBV7-8 and TRBJ2-7; possibly TRBD2 for D (6 bases). This CDR3 reads CASRPGLPTYEQYF. CDR3 DNA: TGTGCCAGCAGGCCGGGACTCCCAACGTACGAGCAGTACTTC.